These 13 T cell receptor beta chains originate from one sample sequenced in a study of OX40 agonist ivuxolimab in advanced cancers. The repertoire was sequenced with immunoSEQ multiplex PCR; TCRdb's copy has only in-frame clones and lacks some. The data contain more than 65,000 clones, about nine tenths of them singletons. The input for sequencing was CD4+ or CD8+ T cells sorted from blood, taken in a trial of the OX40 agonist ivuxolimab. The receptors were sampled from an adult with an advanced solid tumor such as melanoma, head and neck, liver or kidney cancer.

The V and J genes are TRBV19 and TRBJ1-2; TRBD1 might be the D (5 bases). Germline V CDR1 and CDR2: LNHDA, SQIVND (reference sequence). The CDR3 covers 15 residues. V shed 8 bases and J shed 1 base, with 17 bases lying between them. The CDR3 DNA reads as TGTGCCAGTTCTGGTAGGGGCTCTCTTAACTATGGCTACACCTTC. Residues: CASSGRGSLNYGYTF.

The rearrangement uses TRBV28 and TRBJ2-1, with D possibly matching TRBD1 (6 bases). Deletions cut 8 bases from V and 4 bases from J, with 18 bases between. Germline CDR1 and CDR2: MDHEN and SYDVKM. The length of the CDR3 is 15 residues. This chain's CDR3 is CASALKGDGYNEQFF. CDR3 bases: TGTGCCAGCGCTCTCAAGGGGGATGGATACAATGAGCAGTTCTTC. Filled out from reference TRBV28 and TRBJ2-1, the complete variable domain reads DVKVTQSSRYLVKRTGEKVFLECVQDMDHENMFWYRQDPGLGLRLIYFSYDVKMKEKGDIPEGYSVSREKKERFSLILESASTNQTSMYLCASALKGDGYNEQFFGPGTRLTVL.

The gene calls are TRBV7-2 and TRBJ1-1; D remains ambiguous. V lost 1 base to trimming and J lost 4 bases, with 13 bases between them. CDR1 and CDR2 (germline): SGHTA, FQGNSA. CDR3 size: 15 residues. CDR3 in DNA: TGTGCCAGCAGCTTAGGATGGGGTCGTAGCACTGAAGCTTTCTTT. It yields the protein CASSLGWGRSTEAFF.

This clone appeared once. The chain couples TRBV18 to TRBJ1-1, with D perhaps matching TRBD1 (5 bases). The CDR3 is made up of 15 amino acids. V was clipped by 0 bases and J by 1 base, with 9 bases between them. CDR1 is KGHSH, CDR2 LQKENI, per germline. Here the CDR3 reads CASSPPQGPNTEAFF. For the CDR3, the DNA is TGTGCCAGCTCACCACCGCAGGGCCCGAACACTGAAGCTTTCTTT.

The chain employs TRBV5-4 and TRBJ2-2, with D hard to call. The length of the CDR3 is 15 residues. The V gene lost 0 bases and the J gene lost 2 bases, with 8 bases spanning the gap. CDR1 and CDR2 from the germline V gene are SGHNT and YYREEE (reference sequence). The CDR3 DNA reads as TGTGCCAGCAGCTTGGAATGGGATAACACCGGGGAGCTGTTTTTT. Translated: CASSLEWDNTGELFF. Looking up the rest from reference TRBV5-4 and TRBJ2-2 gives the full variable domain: ETGVTQSPTHLIKTRGQQVTLRCSSQSGHNTVSWYQQALGQGPQFIFQYYREEENGRGNFPPRFSGLQFPNYSSELNVNALELDDSALYLCASSLEWDNTGELFFGEGSRLTVL.

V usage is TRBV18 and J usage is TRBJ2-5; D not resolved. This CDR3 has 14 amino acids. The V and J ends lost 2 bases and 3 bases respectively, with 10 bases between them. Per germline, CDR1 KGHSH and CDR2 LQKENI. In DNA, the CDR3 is TGTGCCAGCTCACCATTAACACCCGAAGAGACCCAGTACTTC. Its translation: CASSPLTPEETQYF. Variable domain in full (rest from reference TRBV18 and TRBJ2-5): NAGVMQNPRHLVRRRGQEARLRCSPMKGHSHVYWYRQLPEEGLKFMVYLQKENIIDESGMPKERFSAEFPKEGPSILRIQQVVRGDSAAYFCASSPLTPEETQYFGPGTRLLVL.

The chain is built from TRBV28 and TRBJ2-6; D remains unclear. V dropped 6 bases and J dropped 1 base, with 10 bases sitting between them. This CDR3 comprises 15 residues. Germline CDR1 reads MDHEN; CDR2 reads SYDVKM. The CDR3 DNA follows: TGTGCCAGCAGCCGGCTACTATCTGGGGCCAACGTCCTGACTTTC. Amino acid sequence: CASSRLLSGANVLTF.

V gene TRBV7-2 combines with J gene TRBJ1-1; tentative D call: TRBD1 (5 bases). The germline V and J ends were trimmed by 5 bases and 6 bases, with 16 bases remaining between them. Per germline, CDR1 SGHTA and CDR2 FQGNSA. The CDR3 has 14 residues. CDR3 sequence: CASSPGRGGAEAFF. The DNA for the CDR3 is TGTGCCAGCAGCCCAGGACGGGGGGGAGCTGAAGCTTTCTTT.

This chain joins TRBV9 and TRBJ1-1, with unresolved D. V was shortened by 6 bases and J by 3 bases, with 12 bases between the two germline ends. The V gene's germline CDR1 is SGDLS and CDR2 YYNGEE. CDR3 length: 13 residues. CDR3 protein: CASTTHLYTEAFF. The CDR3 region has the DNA TGTGCCAGCACCACCCACCTATACACTGAAGCTTTCTTT.

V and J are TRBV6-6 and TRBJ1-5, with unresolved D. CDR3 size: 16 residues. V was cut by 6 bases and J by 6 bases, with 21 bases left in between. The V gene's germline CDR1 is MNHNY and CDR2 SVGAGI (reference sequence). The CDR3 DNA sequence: TGTGCCAGCAGAGTTGAGGGAATGGGAGCGGGTCAGCCCCAGCATTTT. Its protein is CASRVEGMGAGQPQHF.

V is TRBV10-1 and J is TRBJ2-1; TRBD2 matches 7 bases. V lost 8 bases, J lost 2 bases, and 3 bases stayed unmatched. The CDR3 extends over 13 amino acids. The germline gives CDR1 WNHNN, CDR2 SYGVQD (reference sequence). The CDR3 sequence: CASAAGTYNEQFF. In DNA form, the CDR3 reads TGCGCCAGCGCAGCGGGGACCTACAATGAGCAGTTCTTC.

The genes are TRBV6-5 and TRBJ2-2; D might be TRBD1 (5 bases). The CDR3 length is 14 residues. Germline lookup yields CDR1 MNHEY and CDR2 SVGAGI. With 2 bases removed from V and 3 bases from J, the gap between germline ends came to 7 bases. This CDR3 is CASSYGADTGELFF. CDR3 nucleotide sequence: TGTGCCAGCAGTTACGGGGCGGACACCGGGGAGCTGTTTTTT.

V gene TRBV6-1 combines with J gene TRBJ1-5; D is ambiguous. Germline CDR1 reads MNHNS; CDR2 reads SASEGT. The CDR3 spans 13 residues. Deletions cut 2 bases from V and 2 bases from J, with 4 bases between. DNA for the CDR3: TGTGCCAGCAGTGAATTAGGCAATCAGCCCCAGCATTTT. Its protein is CASSELGNQPQHF.